A single sample gave rise to the 21 T cell receptor beta chains below, sequenced in a study of T-cell reconstitution after alpha-beta-depleted transplantation in children. As it was prepared, the TCRbeta library received unique molecular identifiers. A single record per CDR3 protein comes from TCRdb applying MiXCR to the PCR reads. The sample records around 410,000 distinct CDR3 sequences, approximately 11% being singletons. The source material was PBMCs from the stem cell graft donor, sampled from the stem cell graft. The receptors were gathered from a human donor who donated a stem cell graft to a child with acute myeloid leukemia.

This clonotype came up a few times. This chain connects TRBV12-3 or TRBV12-4 to TRBJ1-2; D remains ambiguous. This CDR3 contains 11 residues. V gave up 6 bases and J gave up 2 bases, with 4 bases separating them. CDR3 coding DNA: TGTGCCAGCAGGTCAAACTATGGCTACACCTTC. This gives the protein CASRSNYGYTF.

This clonotype was observed many times. The chain has TRBV20-1 and TRBJ2-4, with D unclear. The length of the CDR3 is 12 residues. CDR1 and CDR2 (germline): DFQATT, SNEGSKA (reference sequence). V was trimmed by 2 bases and J by 8 bases, leaving 10 bases between them. The CDR3 protein is CSARLESDIQYF. CDR3 sequence (DNA): TGCAGTGCTAGACTAGAGAGCGACATTCAGTACTTC.

This clonotype came up many times. The chain carries TRBV5-1 and TRBJ1-1, with D possibly TRBD1 on 5 matching bases. The V end was cut by 5 bases, the J end by 6 bases, with 29 bases between. The CDR3 runs 18 residues. Germline V gives CDR1 SGHRS, CDR2 YFSETQ. CDR3 DNA: TGCGCCAGCAGGGCGAGGGGTACTGACCGGGGACCTATCGCTGAAGCTTTCTTT. It translates to CASRARGTDRGPIAEAFF.

This clonotype came up a few times. The genes are TRBV20-1 and TRBJ2-3, with a tentative D call TRBD2 (6 bases). Trimming removed 0 bases from V and 0 bases from J, with 10 bases in between. This CDR3 is 15 amino acids long. The germline CDR1 and CDR2 sequences are DFQATT and SNEGSKA (reference sequence). CDR3 sequence: CSAREVSGSTDTQYF. The CDR3, as DNA: TGCAGTGCTAGAGAAGTTAGCGGAAGCACAGATACGCAGTATTTT.

This chain uses TRBV9 with TRBJ1-2; tentatively, D is TRBD1 (6 bases). Germline assignment: CDR1 SGDLS and CDR2 YYNGEE. The CDR3 extends over 13 amino acids. V was trimmed by 0 bases and J by 7 bases, leaving 10 bases between them. The DNA for the CDR3 is TGTGCCAGCAGCGTAGCACAGGGCGTTGGCTACACCTTC. Its translation: CASSVAQGVGYTF.

The J gene is TRBJ2-1, the V gene TRBV7-3; D unclear. The germline V gene has CDR1 SGHTA and CDR2 FQGTGA. The CDR3 length is 16 residues. Trimming left V 5 bases short and J 1 base short, with 15 bases between. The CDR3 DNA reads TGTGCCAGCAGCCCCGAGGCAGGTGTATCCTACAATGAGCAGTTCTTC. This codes for CASSPEAGVSYNEQFF.

In this sample, this clonotype turned up a few times. This chain links TRBV20-1 with TRBJ2-4, with TRBD2 matching over 9 bases. This CDR3 has 17 amino acids. Germline V CDR1 and CDR2: DFQATT, SNEGSKA (reference sequence). The junction had 16 bases not matched to a gene; V was cut back by 4 bases and J by 6 bases. The CDR3 region is CSANLGAGGRGINIQYF. Written as DNA, the CDR3 is TGCAGTGCTAACCTAGGAGCGGGGGGCCGCGGTATAAACATTCAGTACTTC.

This clonotype was counted at least ten times. This rearrangement joins TRBV6-6 to TRBJ1-1; the D gene is possibly TRBD1 (6 bases). V gave up 5 bases and J gave up 1 base, with 8 bases separating them. From germline, CDR1 is MNHNY and CDR2 SVGAGI (reference sequence). The CDR3 extends over 13 amino acids. Written as DNA, the CDR3 is TGTGCCAGCAGTCAACAGGGGAACACTGAAGCTTTCTTT. It codes for CASSQQGNTEAFF.

A few counts support this clonotype. The chain carries TRBV29-1 and TRBJ2-5; 7 nucleotides agree with TRBD2. Germline CDR1 SQVTM, CDR2 ANQGSEA. This CDR3 spans 13 amino acids. Trimming cost V 5 bases and J 5 bases; bases outside gene matches: 8. CDR3 DNA: TGCAGCGTTCCCGGGACTATGCTTGAGACCCAGTACTTC. Translation gives CSVPGTMLETQYF.

The rearrangement joins TRBV20-1 to TRBJ2-5; 7 positions match TRBD1. The length of the CDR3 is 14 residues. The junction had 6 bases not matched to a gene; V was cut back by 1 base and J by 4 bases. Germline V gene data show CDR1 as DFQATT and CDR2 as SNEGSKA (reference sequence). This CDR3 is CSARVRGGLETQYF. CDR3 coding DNA: TGCAGTGCTAGAGTGAGAGGGGGCCTAGAGACCCAGTACTTC.

This clonotype was counted between two and nine times. This chain joins TRBV10-2 and TRBJ2-5; D is unresolved. V shed 0 bases and J shed 2 bases, with 10 bases lying between them. Germline values: CDR1 WSHSY, CDR2 SAAADI. The CDR3 has 15 residues. CDR3 loop: CASSESHRSQETQYF. CDR3 in DNA: TGCGCCAGCAGTGAGTCGCACCGATCTCAAGAGACCCAGTACTTC.

This clonotype showed up just a few times. The chain joins TRBV7-2 to TRBJ1-2, with 7 bases identical to TRBD1. Germline CDR1 is SGHTA and CDR2 is FQGNSA. V lost 6 bases, J lost 4 bases, and 11 bases stayed unmatched. CDR3 size: 15 residues. CDR3 nucleotide sequence: TGTGCCAGCAGGCCAAACAGGGGCTCGGGCTATGGCTACACCTTC. It codes for CASRPNRGSGYGYTF.

This clonotype was recorded at least ten times. The V gene is TRBV20-1, the J gene TRBJ2-7; D not resolved. Germline assignment: CDR1 DFQATT and CDR2 SNEGSKA (reference sequence). CDR3 length: 13 amino acids. The V and J ends lost 3 bases and 0 bases respectively, with 9 bases between them. As DNA, the CDR3 is TGCAGTGCTAGCAACACCGACTCCTACGAGCAGTACGTC. This encodes CSASNTDSYEQYV.

This clonotype was recorded a few times. V is TRBV9 and J is TRBJ2-3, with 11 bases that match TRBD2. The CDR3 sequence is 16 residues long. Germline values: CDR1 SGDLS, CDR2 YYNGEE. With 3 bases clipped from V and 2 bases from J, the junction kept 5 bases outside the gene matches. CDR3 residues: CASSESLAGVTDTQYF. CDR3 DNA sequence: TGTGCCAGCAGCGAGTCACTAGCGGGAGTCACAGATACGCAGTATTTT.

This clonotype turned up a few times. The gene calls are TRBV10-3 and TRBJ2-3, with 9 nucleotides matching TRBD1. The trim removed 8 bases at V and 4 bases at J, leaving 10 bases unmatched. The CDR3 contains 15 residues. CDR1 and CDR2 from the germline V gene are ENHRY and SYGVKD. The CDR3 nucleotides are TGTGCCATCCAAGAGGGACAGGGAGTGGCAGATACGCAGTATTTT. This sequence encodes CAIQEGQGVADTQYF.

V is TRBV7-3 and J is TRBJ2-4; 7 bases fit TRBD2. The germline V gene encodes CDR1 SGHTA and CDR2 FQGTGA. This CDR3 comprises 13 residues. Unmatched junction bases numbered 13, after V lost 10 bases and J lost 10 bases. The DNA for the CDR3 is TGTGCCACCGCTTGGACTAGTGGGGATATTCAGTACTTC. It codes for CATAWTSGDIQYF.

Ten or more counts support this clonotype. CDR3 bases: TGTGCCAGCAGTTCAACAGGGGAAGTCTATTTTGAAGCTTTCTTT. Translated: CASSSTGEVYFEAFF. The chain recombines TRBV6-2 or TRBV6-3 with TRBJ1-1; 7 nucleotides match TRBD1. J lost 7 bases, V lost 4 bases, and 12 bases had no gene match. This CDR3 is built from 15 residues. CDR1 is MNHEY, CDR2 SVGEGT, per germline.

This chain connects TRBV12-3 or TRBV12-4 to TRBJ2-2, with D possibly being TRBD1 or TRBD2 (6 bases each). The CDR3 loop spans 17 amino acids. Between the trimmed V and J ends, which lost 6 bases and 5 bases, there was a span of 22 bases. The CDR3 loop reads CASREGGWAGRTGELFF. The CDR3 DNA reads TGTGCCAGCAGGGAAGGGGGGTGGGCAGGTCGAACCGGGGAGCTGTTTTTT.

This clonotype occurred many times. The chain uses TRBV5-6 and TRBJ2-1; 10 positions match TRBD1. CDR1 SGHDT and CDR2 YYEEEE come from the germline V gene. CDR3 length equals 15 residues. With 4 bases clipped from V and 0 bases from J, the junction kept 1 base outside the gene matches. The CDR3 loop reads CASSRDRGSYNEQFF. The DNA of the CDR3 is TGTGCCAGCAGCAGGGACAGGGGCTCCTACAATGAGCAGTTCTTC.

This clonotype was picked up many times. The chain uses TRBV12-3 or TRBV12-4 and TRBJ2-2, with 8 bases fitting TRBD1. V was clipped by 2 bases and J by 5 bases; unmatched bases: 4. The CDR3 sequence is 15 residues long. In DNA, the CDR3 is TGTGCCAGCAGTTTATGGACAGGGCGAACCGGGGAGCTGTTTTTT. It yields the protein CASSLWTGRTGELFF.

This clonotype appeared a few times. The J gene is TRBJ2-1, the V gene TRBV5-5, with D possibly called TRBD1 or TRBD2 (5 bases each). CDR1 and CDR2 from the germline V gene are SGHKS and YYEKEE (reference sequence). CDR3 size: 16 residues. V was cut by 0 bases and J by 1 base, with 11 bases left in between. The CDR3 DNA is TGTGCCAGCAGCTTGGGAGGGGATACATCCTACAATGAGCAGTTCTTC. Protein sequence: CASSLGGDTSYNEQFF.